The 22 T cell receptor beta chains below were found in one sample sequenced in a study of T-cell reconstitution after alpha-beta-depleted transplantation in children. During its preparation, the TCRbeta library received unique molecular identifiers. TCRdb redid the calling of the PCR reads with MiXCR, one entry per CDR3 protein. The sample shows some 180,000 distinct CDR3 sequences, roughly 7.1% of them seen only once. The sample consisted of PBMCs, taken before TCRalphabeta/CD19-depleted stem cell transplant. All receptors come from a boy aged 2 to 10 with acute lymphoblastic leukemia, due to receive a stem cell transplant.

This clonotype has at least ten counts. The rearrangement links TRBV10-3 to TRBJ1-1; perhaps TRBD1 as D (6 bases). CDR3 size: 17 residues. The germline gives CDR1 ENHRY, CDR2 SYGVKD. Between the trimmed V and J ends, which lost 6 bases and 0 bases, there was a span of 20 bases. CDR3 residues: CAIRDISGQTMNTEAFF. CDR3 nucleotides: TGTGCCATCAGAGATATATCGGGACAAACAATGAACACTGAAGCTTTCTTT.

At least ten counts were recorded for this clonotype. The chain is built from TRBV20-1 and TRBJ2-1; D unclear. The CDR3 is made up of 11 amino acids. The germline V gene encodes CDR1 DFQATT and CDR2 SNEGSKA (reference sequence). V was trimmed by 7 bases and J by 1 base, leaving 5 bases between them. CDR3 residues: CSGPSYNEQFF. DNA for the CDR3: TGCAGTGGACCATCCTACAATGAGCAGTTCTTC.

This clonotype has at least ten counts. V and J are TRBV7-8 and TRBJ1-2; possible D gene TRBD1, 5 bases. This CDR3 is built from 14 residues. CDR1 is SGHVS and CDR2 is FQNEAQ in the germline V gene. Trimming removed 5 bases from V and 2 bases from J, with 12 bases in between. The DNA for the CDR3 is TGTGCCAGCAGCGGAACGGGACGCAACTATGGCTACACCTTC. It codes for CASSGTGRNYGYTF.

The chain combines TRBV5-5 with TRBJ1-1; D possibly corresponds to TRBD1 (5 bases). Trimming cost V 0 bases and J 6 bases, with 9 bases left between them. The CDR3 has 13 amino acids. CDR1 is SGHKS, CDR2 YYEKEE, per germline (reference sequence). CDR3 in amino acids: CASSLAGGAEAFF. CDR3 nucleotide sequence: TGTGCCAGCAGCTTGGCCGGGGGAGCTGAAGCTTTCTTT.

This clonotype was recorded at least ten times. The chain is built from TRBV12-3 or TRBV12-4 and TRBJ2-7; tentative D call: TRBD2 (5 bases). V was trimmed by 6 bases and J by 6 bases, leaving 12 bases between them. This CDR3 has 12 residues. The CDR3 sequence: CASRPAGGEQYF. CDR3 coding DNA: TGTGCCAGCAGGCCCGCGGGTGGCGAGCAGTACTTC.

This clonotype was seen at least ten times. The chain recombines TRBV12-3 or TRBV12-4 with TRBJ2-2; 8 bases are shared with TRBD1. V dropped 6 bases and J dropped 6; count of bases not matched to a gene: 6. The CDR3 is 14 residues long. The CDR3 coding sequence is TGTGCCAGCAGAGGACAGGGCAGGGCCGGGGAGCTGTTTTTT. Its translation is CASRGQGRAGELFF.

Only a few counts were recorded for this clonotype. The V and J genes are TRBV18 and TRBJ1-1, with no clear D. CDR1 and CDR2 from the germline V gene are KGHSH and LQKENI. Trimming removed 0 bases at V and 1 base at J, with 9 bases between. This CDR3 region has 15 residues. The CDR3 DNA reads as TGTGCCAGCTCACCACCGGTAGGGAGGAACACTGAAGCTTTCTTT. It encodes CASSPPVGRNTEAFF.

Only a few counts were recorded for this clonotype. The V and J genes are TRBV5-5 and TRBJ2-5; TRBD2 agrees at 8 bases. CDR1 is SGHKS and CDR2 is YYEKEE in the germline V gene (reference sequence). The CDR3 runs 14 residues. J was trimmed by 2 bases and V by 2 bases; bases with no gene match: 2. This CDR3 reads CASSFLAGQETQYF. DNA of the CDR3: TGTGCCAGCAGCTTCTTAGCGGGGCAAGAGACCCAGTACTTC. Supplemented by reference TRBV5-5 and TRBJ2-5, the full variable domain reads DAGVTQSPTHLIKTRGQQVTLRCSPISGHKSVSWYQQVLGQGPQFIFQYYEKEERGRGNFPDRFSARQFPNYSSELNVNALLLGDSALYLCASSFLAGQETQYFGPGTRLLVL.

The chain is built from TRBV28 and TRBJ1-2, with a weak D call TRBD1 (5 bases). V gave up 8 bases and J gave up 0 bases, with 22 bases separating them. Germline CDR1 MDHEN, CDR2 SYDVKM. The CDR3 covers 17 residues. CDR3 sequence (DNA): TGTGCCAGCGTCATTGCGGGGGGAAGTATTACTAACTATGGCTACACCTTC. Translating it yields CASVIAGGSITNYGYTF.

The sample holds many counts of this clonotype. The V gene is TRBV7-2, the J gene TRBJ2-7, with TRBD2 as a possible D gene (5 bases). Looked up from germline, CDR1 is SGHTA and CDR2 is FQGNSA. V lost 5 bases to trimming and J lost 7 bases, with 21 bases between them. CDR3 length: 15 residues. DNA of the CDR3: TGTGCCAGCAGCCGAGGACCAGCTTCCTCGGGGGAGCAGTACTTC. It yields the protein CASSRGPASSGEQYF. Variable domain in full (rest from reference TRBV7-2 and TRBJ2-7): GAGVSQSPSNKVTEKGKDVELRCDPISGHTALYWYRQSLGQGLEFLIYFQGNSAPDKSGLPSDRFSAERTGGSVSTLTIQRTQQEDSAVYLCASSRGPASSGEQYFGPGTRLTVT.

In this sample, this clonotype turned up many times. V gene TRBV6-5 combines with J gene TRBJ1-5, with a possible D match to TRBD1 (5 bases). Germline CDR1 MNHEY, CDR2 SVGAGI. Trimming cost V 2 bases and J 0 bases, with 8 bases left between them. This CDR3 has 15 amino acids. This chain's CDR3 is CASSYGHGSNQPQHF. CDR3 nucleotide sequence: TGTGCCAGCAGTTACGGACACGGTAGCAATCAGCCCCAGCATTTT.

This clonotype showed up many times. The chain combines TRBV20-1 with TRBJ1-6; 7 nucleotides agree with TRBD1. The CDR3 is made up of 16 amino acids. Germline CDR1 DFQATT, CDR2 SNEGSKA (reference sequence). With V trimmed by 0 bases and J by 0 bases, 2 bases remained unmatched. As DNA, the CDR3 is TGCAGTGCTAGAGAAAGGGACAGCTCCTATAATTCACCCCTCCACTTT. It encodes CSARERDSSYNSPLHF.

This clonotype was seen many times. Relative to the germline gene, one junction end is altered; a read error may explain this. The chain is built from TRBV6-2 or TRBV6-3 and TRBJ2-1, with D perhaps TRBD2 (7 bases). The CDR3 loop spans 16 amino acids. Germline V CDR1 and CDR2: MNHEY, SVGEGT. The CDR3, as DNA: TGTGCCAGCATTTACTCGTCGGGGGGCCCTTACAATGAGCAGTTCTTC. Its translation: CASIYSSGGPYNEQFF.

This clonotype has at least ten counts. This CDR3 reads CSARTSGWGREDTQYF. CDR3 bases: TGCAGTGCCCGGACTAGCGGGTGGGGCCGAGAAGATACGCAGTATTTT. V gene TRBV20-1 combines with J gene TRBJ2-3; 11 positions agree with TRBD2. The germline gives CDR1 DFQATT, CDR2 SNEGSKA (reference sequence). The ends lost 6 bases at V and 5 bases at J; junction bases unmatched: 13. The CDR3 sequence is 16 residues long.

This clonotype was seen many times. The CDR3 reads CSAVDWGGTDTQYF. The DNA of the CDR3 is TGCAGTGCGGTTGACTGGGGGGGCACAGATACGCAGTATTTT. The rearrangement joins TRBV20-1 to TRBJ2-3; D possibly corresponds to TRBD2 (6 bases). Trimming removed 6 bases at V and 1 base at J, with 14 bases between. The CDR3 runs 14 residues. Germline V gene lookup returns CDR1 DFQATT and CDR2 SNEGSKA (reference sequence).

Remarks on this clonotype: A much larger clone lies a single base off, so this may be a read error. The chain couples TRBV9 to TRBJ2-2; the match to TRBD1 covers 8 bases. Germline values: CDR1 SGDLS, CDR2 YYNGEE. This CDR3 spans 15 amino acids. Here the CDR3 reads CAGSPTGVGTGELFF. CDR3 in DNA: TGTGCCGGCAGCCCGACAGGGGTGGGCACCGGGGAGCTGTTTTTT.

This clonotype was seen only a few times. The genes are TRBV5-1 and TRBJ2-7; the match to TRBD1 covers 8 bases. J lost 1 base, V lost 5 bases, and 5 bases had no gene match. CDR3 length: 14 amino acids. Germline CDR1 and CDR2: SGHRS and YFSETQ. CDR3: CASRVGQESYEQYF. The CDR3 DNA follows: TGCGCCAGCAGAGTGGGACAGGAGTCCTACGAGCAGTACTTC. Based on the CDR3 plus reference TRBV5-1 and TRBJ2-7, the full variable domain is KAGVTQTPRYLIKTRGQQVTLSCSPISGHRSVSWYQQTPGQGLQFLFEYFSETQRNKGNFPGRFSGRQFSNSRSEMNVSTLELGDSALYLCASRVGQESYEQYFGPGTRLTVT.

This chain connects TRBV9 to TRBJ2-5, with TRBD2 as a possible D gene (6 bases). Trimming took 1 base from V and 5 from J, leaving 15 bases between them. The CDR3 covers 15 residues. CDR1 and CDR2 from the germline V gene are SGDLS and YYNGEE. CDR3 amino acids: CASSVSPKGGETQYF. The DNA for the CDR3 is TGTGCCAGCAGCGTAAGCCCCAAAGGAGGGGAGACCCAGTACTTC.

In its sample, this clonotype was seen many times. In DNA, the CDR3 is TGCAGTGCCCCAACGGTGGGGAGCAATAATTACAATGAGCAGTTCTTC. This encodes CSAPTVGSNNYNEQFF. V usage is TRBV20-1 and J usage is TRBJ2-1; maybe TRBD2 (5 bases). CDR1 is DFQATT, CDR2 SNEGSKA, per germline (reference sequence). The ends were cut back, 6 bases at V and 4 bases at J, with 22 bases in the middle. This CDR3 spans 16 amino acids.

Worth noting for this clonotype: The junction does not match germline at one end; this may be a read error. The CDR3 sequence is CTSCLTGSAGGSTDTQYF. The CDR3 DNA follows: TGTACCAGCTGTCTGACCGGGTCGGCGGGGGGGAGCACAGATACGCAGTATTTT. The rearrangement links TRBV18 to TRBJ2-3; 9 bases align to TRBD2. This CDR3 region has 18 residues. CDR1 and CDR2 (germline): KGHSH, LQKENI.

The chain couples TRBV25-1 to TRBJ2-4; unclear D gene. V lost 1 base to trimming and J lost 0 bases, with 7 bases between them. The CDR3 loop spans 15 amino acids. From germline, CDR1 is MGHDK and CDR2 SYGVNS. CDR3 residues: CASSESELAKNIQYF. The CDR3 nucleotides are TGTGCCAGCAGTGAATCTGAGCTAGCCAAAAACATTCAGTACTTC. The whole variable domain, filled in from reference TRBV25-1 and TRBJ2-4, reads EADIYQTPRYLVIGTGKKITLECSQTMGHDKMYWYQQDPGMELHLIHYSYGVNSTEKGDLSSESTVSRIRTEHFPLTLESARPSHTSQYLCASSESELAKNIQYFGAGTRLSVL.

There are many counts of this clonotype. V gene TRBV11-2 combines with J gene TRBJ2-3; no reliable D call. The germline V gene has CDR1 SGHAT and CDR2 FQNNGV. V lost 1 base and J lost 0, with 14 bases in between. This CDR3 has 17 amino acids. CDR3 amino acids: CASSLVGYRRSTDTQYF. The CDR3 DNA is TGTGCCAGCAGCTTAGTTGGGTACAGACGTAGCACAGATACGCAGTATTTT.